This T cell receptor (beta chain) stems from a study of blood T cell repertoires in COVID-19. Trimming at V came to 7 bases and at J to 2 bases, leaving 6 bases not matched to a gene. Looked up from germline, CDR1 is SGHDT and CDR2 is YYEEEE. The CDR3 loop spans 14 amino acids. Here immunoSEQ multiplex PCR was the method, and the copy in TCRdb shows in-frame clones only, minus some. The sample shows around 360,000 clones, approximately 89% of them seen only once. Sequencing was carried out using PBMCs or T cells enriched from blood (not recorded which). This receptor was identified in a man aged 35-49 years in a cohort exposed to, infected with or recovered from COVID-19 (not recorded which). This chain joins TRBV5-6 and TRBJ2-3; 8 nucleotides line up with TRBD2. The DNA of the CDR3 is TGTGCCAGCCGGACTAGCTACTTCACAGATACGCAGTATTTT. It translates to CASRTSYFTDTQYF.